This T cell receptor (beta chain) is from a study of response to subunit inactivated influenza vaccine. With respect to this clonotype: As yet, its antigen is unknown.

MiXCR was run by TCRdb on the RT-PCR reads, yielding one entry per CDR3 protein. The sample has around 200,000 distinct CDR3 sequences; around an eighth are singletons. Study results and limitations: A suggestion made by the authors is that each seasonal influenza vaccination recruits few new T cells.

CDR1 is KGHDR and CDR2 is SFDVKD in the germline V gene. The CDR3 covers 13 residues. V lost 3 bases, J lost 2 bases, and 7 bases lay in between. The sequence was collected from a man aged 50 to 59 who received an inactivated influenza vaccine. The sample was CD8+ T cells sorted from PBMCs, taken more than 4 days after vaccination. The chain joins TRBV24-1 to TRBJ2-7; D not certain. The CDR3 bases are TGTGCCACCAGTGATGGTAGCACCTACGAGCAGTACTTC. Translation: CATSDGSTYEQYF.